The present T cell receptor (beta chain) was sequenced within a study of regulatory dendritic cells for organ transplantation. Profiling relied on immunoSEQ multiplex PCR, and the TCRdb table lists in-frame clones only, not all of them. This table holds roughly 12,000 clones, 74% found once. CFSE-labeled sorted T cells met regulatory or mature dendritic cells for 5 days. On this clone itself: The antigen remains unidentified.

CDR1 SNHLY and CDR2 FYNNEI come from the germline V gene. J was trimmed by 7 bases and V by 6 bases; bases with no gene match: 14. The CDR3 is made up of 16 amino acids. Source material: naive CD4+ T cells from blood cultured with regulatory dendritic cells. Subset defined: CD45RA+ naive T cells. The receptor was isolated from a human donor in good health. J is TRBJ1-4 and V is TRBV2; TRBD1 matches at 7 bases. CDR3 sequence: CASSLNRGGASEKLFF. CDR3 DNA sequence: TGTGCCAGCAGCCTGAATCGAGGGGGCGCGAGTGAAAAACTGTTTTTT.